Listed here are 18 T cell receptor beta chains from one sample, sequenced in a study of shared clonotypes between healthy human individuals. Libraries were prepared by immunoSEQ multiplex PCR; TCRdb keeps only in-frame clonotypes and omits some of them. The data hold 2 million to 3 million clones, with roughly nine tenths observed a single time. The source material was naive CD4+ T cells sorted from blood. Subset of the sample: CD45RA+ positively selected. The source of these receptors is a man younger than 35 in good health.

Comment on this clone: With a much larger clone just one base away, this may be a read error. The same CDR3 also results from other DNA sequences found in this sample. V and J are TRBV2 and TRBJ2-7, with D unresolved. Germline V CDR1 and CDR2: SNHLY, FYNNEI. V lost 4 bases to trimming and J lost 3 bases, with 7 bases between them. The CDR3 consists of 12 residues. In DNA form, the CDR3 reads TGTGCCAGCAGTGGGGCCAGCTACGAGCAGTACTTC. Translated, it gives CASSGASYEQYF.

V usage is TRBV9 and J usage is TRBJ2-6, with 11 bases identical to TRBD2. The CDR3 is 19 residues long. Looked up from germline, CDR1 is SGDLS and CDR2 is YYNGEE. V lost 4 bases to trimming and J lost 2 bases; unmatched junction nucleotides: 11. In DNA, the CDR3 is TGTGCCAGCAGCCCCTTCCTAGCGGGAGGCTCTCCTGGGGCCAACGTCCTGACTTTC. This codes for CASSPFLAGGSPGANVLTF.

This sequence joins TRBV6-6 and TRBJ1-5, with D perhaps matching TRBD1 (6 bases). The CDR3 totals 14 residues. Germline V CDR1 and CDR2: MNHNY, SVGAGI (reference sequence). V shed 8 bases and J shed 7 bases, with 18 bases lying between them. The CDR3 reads CASAFGGGTQPQHF. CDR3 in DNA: TGTGCCAGCGCCTTCGGGGGGGGGACACAGCCCCAGCATTTT.

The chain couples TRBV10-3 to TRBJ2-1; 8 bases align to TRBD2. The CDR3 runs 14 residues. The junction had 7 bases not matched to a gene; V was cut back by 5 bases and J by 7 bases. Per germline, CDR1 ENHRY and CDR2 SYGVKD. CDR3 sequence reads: CAISMAGGDNEQFF. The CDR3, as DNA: TGTGCCATCAGTATGGCGGGGGGTGATAATGAGCAGTTCTTC.

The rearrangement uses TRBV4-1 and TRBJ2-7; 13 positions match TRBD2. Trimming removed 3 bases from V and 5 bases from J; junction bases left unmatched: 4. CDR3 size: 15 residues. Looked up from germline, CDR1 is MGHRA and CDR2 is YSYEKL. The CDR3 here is CASSHGLAGANEQYF. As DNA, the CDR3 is TGCGCCAGCAGCCACGGACTAGCGGGAGCTAACGAGCAGTACTTC.

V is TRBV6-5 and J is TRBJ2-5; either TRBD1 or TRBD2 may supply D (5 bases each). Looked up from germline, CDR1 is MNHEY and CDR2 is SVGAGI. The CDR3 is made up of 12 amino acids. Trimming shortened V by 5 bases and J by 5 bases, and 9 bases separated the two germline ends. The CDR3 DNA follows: TGTGCCAGCAGTAGTTGGGGGGAGACCCAGTACTTC. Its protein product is CASSSWGETQYF.

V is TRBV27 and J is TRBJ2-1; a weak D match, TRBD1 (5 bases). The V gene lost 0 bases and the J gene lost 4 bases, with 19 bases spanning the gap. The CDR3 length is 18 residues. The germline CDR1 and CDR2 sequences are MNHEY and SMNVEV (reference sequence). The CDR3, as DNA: TGTGCCAGCAGTTTATCCTTGGGGCAGGGAACTTTTTACAATGAGCAGTTCTTC. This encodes CASSLSLGQGTFYNEQFF.

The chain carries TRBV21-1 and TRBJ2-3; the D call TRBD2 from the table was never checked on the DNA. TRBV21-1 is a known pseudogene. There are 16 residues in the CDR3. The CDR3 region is CASSKGSGGATDTQYF. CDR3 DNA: TGTGCCAGCAGCAAAGGTAGCGGGGGGGCCACAGATACGCAGTATTTT.

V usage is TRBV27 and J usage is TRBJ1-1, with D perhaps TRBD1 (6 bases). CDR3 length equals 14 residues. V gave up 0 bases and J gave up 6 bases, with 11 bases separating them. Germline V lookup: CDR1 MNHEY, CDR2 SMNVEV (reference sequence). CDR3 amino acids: CASSLSGGLAEAFF. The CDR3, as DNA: TGTGCCAGCAGTTTATCGGGGGGGCTCGCTGAAGCTTTCTTT.

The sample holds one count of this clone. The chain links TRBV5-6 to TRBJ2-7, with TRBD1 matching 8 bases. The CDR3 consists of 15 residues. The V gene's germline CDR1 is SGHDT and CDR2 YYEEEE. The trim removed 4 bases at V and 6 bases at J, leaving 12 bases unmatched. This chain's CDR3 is CASSTAGTGLSEQYF. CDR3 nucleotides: TGTGCCAGCAGCACGGCCGGGACAGGTCTGTCCGAGCAGTACTTC. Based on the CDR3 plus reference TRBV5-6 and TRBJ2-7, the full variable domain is DAGVTQSPTHLIKTRGQQVTLRCSPKSGHDTVSWYQQALGQGPQFIFQYYEEEERQRGNFPDRFSGHQFPNYSSELNVNALLLGDSALYLCASSTAGTGLSEQYFGPGTRLTVT.

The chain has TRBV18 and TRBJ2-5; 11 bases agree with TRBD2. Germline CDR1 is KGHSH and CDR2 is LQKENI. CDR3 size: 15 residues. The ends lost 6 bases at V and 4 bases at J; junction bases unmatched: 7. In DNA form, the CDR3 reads TGTGCCAGCTCCGCTCTAGCGGGAGGAGGAGAGACCCAGTACTTC. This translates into CASSALAGGGETQYF.

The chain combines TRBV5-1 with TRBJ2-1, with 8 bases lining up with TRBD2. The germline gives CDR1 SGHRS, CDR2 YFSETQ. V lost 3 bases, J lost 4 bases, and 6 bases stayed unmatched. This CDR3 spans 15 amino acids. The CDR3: CASSSGTSQYNEQFF. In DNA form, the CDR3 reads TGCGCCAGCAGCTCCGGGACTAGTCAATACAATGAGCAGTTCTTC.

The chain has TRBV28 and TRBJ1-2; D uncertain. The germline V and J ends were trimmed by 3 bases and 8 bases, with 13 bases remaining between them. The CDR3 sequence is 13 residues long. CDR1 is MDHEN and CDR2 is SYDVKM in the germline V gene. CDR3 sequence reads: CASSLLQTGGYTF. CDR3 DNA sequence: TGTGCCAGCAGTTTGCTACAGACGGGAGGCTACACCTTC.

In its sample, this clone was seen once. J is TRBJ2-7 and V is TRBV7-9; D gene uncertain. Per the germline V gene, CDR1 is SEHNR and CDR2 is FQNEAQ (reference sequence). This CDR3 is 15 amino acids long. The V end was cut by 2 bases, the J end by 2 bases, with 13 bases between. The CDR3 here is CASSLTEVVAYEQYF. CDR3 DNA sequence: TGTGCCAGCAGCTTAACCGAAGTAGTAGCCTACGAGCAGTACTTC.

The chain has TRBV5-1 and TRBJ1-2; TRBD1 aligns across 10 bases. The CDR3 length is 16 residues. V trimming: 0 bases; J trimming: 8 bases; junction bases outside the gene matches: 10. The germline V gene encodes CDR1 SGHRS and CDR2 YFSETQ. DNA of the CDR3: TGCGCCAGCAGCTTGGGGACAGGGACAGGGGTCGAGGGCTACACCTTC. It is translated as CASSLGTGTGVEGYTF.

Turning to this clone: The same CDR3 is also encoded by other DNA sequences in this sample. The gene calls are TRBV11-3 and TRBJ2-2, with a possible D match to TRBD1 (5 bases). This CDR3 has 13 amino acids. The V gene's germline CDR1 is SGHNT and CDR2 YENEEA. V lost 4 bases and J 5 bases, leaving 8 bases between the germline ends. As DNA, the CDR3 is TGTGCCAGCAGCTCTAGGGGAACCGGGGAGCTGTTTTTT. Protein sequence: CASSSRGTGELFF.

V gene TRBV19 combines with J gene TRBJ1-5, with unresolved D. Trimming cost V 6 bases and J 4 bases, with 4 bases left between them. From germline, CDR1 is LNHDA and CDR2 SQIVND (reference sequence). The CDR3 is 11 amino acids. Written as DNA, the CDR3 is TGTGCCAGTAGGGATAATCAGCCCCAGCATTTT. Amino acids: CASRDNQPQHF.

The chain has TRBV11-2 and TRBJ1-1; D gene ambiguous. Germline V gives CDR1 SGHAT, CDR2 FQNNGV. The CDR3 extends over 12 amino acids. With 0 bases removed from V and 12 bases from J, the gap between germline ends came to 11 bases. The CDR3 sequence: CASSLDSTHPFF. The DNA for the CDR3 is TGTGCCAGCAGCTTAGATTCTACTCATCCTTTCTTT.